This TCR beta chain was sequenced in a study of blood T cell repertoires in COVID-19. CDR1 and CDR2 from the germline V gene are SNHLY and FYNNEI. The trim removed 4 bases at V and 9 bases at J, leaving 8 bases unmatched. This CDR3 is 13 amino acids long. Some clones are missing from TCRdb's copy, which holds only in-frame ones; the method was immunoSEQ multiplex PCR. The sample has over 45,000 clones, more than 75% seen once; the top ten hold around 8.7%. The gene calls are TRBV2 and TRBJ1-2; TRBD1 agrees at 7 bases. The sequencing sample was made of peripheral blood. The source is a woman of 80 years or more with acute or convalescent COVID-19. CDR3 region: CASSGGGGQRYTF. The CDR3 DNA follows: TGTGCCAGCAGTGGAGGGGGCGGTCAGCGCTACACCTTC.